These 17 T cell receptor beta chains were all obtained from the same sample, sequenced in a study of T cells in localized non-small cell lung cancer. Some clones are missing from TCRdb's copy, which holds only in-frame ones; the method was immunoSEQ multiplex PCR. The top ten clones hold about 18% of a sample with roughly 2,400 clones, about 20% of them seen once. The material was lung tumor tissue, obtained before any cancer treatment. The receptors come from a male donor aged 60 or older with stage I lung adenocarcinoma.

Relative to its sample, this clone is large. The rearrangement uses TRBV6-8 and TRBJ1-2, with D unresolved. The CDR3 totals 17 residues. Trimming took 7 bases from V and 1 from J, leaving 22 bases between them. Per the germline V gene, CDR1 is MNHGY and CDR2 is SAAAGT. CDR3 region: CASTFGSPTPFNYGYTF. The CDR3 DNA reads TGTGCCAGCACCTTCGGGTCTCCCACGCCCTTTAACTATGGCTACACCTTC.

This clone rates as medium-sized (0.01 to 0.1%). This chain uses TRBV19 with TRBJ2-7, with TRBD1 identical over 9 bases. Germline V gene data show CDR1 as LNHDA and CDR2 as SQIVND (reference sequence). The CDR3 length is 13 residues. After removal of 7 bases from V and 5 bases from J, the junction contained 6 bases not matched to a gene. CDR3 amino acids: CASKDRGRDEQYF. CDR3 nucleotide sequence: TGTGCCAGTAAGGACAGGGGCCGGGACGAGCAGTACTTC.

The rearrangement joins TRBV19 to TRBJ1-1; the D gene is possibly TRBD1 (6 bases). Looked up from germline, CDR1 is LNHDA and CDR2 is SQIVND (reference sequence). V dropped 9 bases and J dropped 5 bases, with 25 bases sitting between them. The CDR3 is 16 amino acids. The CDR3 loop is CASNPGGGGRFTEAFF. DNA for the CDR3: TGTGCCAGCAACCCCGGCGGCGGGGGGCGGTTTACTGAAGCTTTCTTT.

Sample share makes this clone medium-sized. The chain recombines TRBV6-8 with TRBJ2-7; tentatively, D is TRBD2 (5 bases). Looked up from germline, CDR1 is MNHGY and CDR2 is SAAAGT. The V end lost 6 bases, the J end lost 6 bases, and 18 bases lay between the germline ends. The CDR3 is 14 residues long. The CDR3 loop reads CASRGSGLTGEQYF. For the CDR3, the DNA is TGTGCCAGCAGAGGGAGCGGCCTGACCGGCGAGCAGTACTTC.

By sample share, this clone is large (0.1 to 1%). The chain uses TRBV9 and TRBJ1-4; 8 nucleotides agree with TRBD1. The length of the CDR3 is 16 residues. Germline CDR1 is SGDLS and CDR2 is YYNGEE. V lost 4 bases to trimming and J lost 0 bases; unmatched junction nucleotides: 5. The CDR3 spells CASSSGQVATNEKLFF. CDR3 coding DNA: TGTGCCAGCAGCTCGGGACAGGTCGCAACTAATGAAAAACTGTTTTTT.

CDR3 nucleotides: TGTGCCAGTAGTAAGGACAGGGCCTCCACAGATACGCAGTATTTT. Residues: CASSKDRASTDTQYF. The chain joins TRBV19 to TRBJ2-3; 8 bases align to TRBD1. The CDR3 has 15 amino acids. After removal of 4 bases from V and 2 bases from J, the junction contained 5 bases not matched to a gene. Germline-derived CDR1 and CDR2 are LNHDA and SQIVND (reference sequence).

This chain joins TRBV5-1 and TRBJ2-7; TRBD1 agrees at 8 bases. With 3 bases clipped from V and 2 bases from J, the junction kept 4 bases outside the gene matches. CDR1 is SGHRS and CDR2 is YFSETQ in the germline V gene. The CDR3 has 14 amino acids. In DNA, the CDR3 is TGCGCCAGCAGCTACCGGACAGGGCCCTACGAGCAGTACTTC. Its translation is CASSYRTGPYEQYF.

This clone has just a few counts. The chain uses TRBV15 and TRBJ1-2; D gene unclear. The CDR3 has 17 amino acids. Germline V gene data show CDR1 as LNHNV and CDR2 as YYDKDF (reference sequence). Trimming left V 0 bases short and J 2 bases short, with 16 bases between. As DNA, the CDR3 is TGTGCCACCAGCAGAGATAGGAACAGCGGAGTCAACTATGGCTACACCTTC. This codes for CATSRDRNSGVNYGYTF.

This chain links TRBV18 with TRBJ1-4; TRBD1 aligns across 7 bases. Germline CDR1 reads KGHSH; CDR2 reads LQKENI. The V and J ends lost 3 bases and 4 bases, in that order; junction bases with no gene match: 5. The CDR3 has 15 amino acids. CDR3 coding DNA: TGTGCCAGCTCACCGACGACAGGGCATAATGAAAAACTGTTTTTT. Protein: CASSPTTGHNEKLFF. The full variable domain, in which reference TRBV18 and TRBJ1-4 provide the parts outside the CDR3, is NAGVMQNPRHLVRRRGQEARLRCSPMKGHSHVYWYRQLPEEGLKFMVYLQKENIIDESGMPKERFSAEFPKEGPSILRIQQVVRGDSAAYFCASSPTTGHNEKLFFGSGTQLSVL.

This rearrangement joins TRBV5-1 to TRBJ1-1; maybe TRBD1 (6 bases). V lost 2 bases and J lost 0, with 8 bases in between. There are 14 residues in the CDR3. The germline V gene encodes CDR1 SGHRS and CDR2 YFSETQ. The CDR3 sequence: CASSFRQVNTEAFF. DNA of the CDR3: TGCGCCAGCAGCTTTAGACAGGTGAACACTGAAGCTTTCTTT.

By its share, this clone is large. J is TRBJ2-7 and V is TRBV14; 7 nucleotides line up with TRBD1. Germline V gene lookup returns CDR1 SGHDN and CDR2 FVKESK. V lost 4 bases and J lost 3; bases outside the gene matches: 6. The length of the CDR3 is 14 residues. Here the CDR3 reads CASSPARGFYEQYF. CDR3 nucleotide sequence: TGTGCCAGCAGCCCCGCCAGGGGGTTCTACGAGCAGTACTTC.

Sample share makes this clone medium-sized. This chain joins TRBV30 and TRBJ2-7; 7 positions agree with TRBD2. V dropped 1 base and J dropped 5; count of bases not matched to a gene: 8. The CDR3 has 14 residues. Germline CDR1 and CDR2: GTSNPN and SVGIG (reference sequence). The CDR3 spells CAWSGGGGLNEQYF. Here the CDR3 DNA reads TGTGCCTGGAGTGGCGGGGGAGGGCTGAACGAGCAGTACTTC.

By frequency in the sample, this clone is large (0.1 to 1%). This chain connects TRBV11-3 to TRBJ2-1; 14 bases fit TRBD2. J was trimmed by 8 bases and V by 8 bases; bases with no gene match: 14. This CDR3 is 17 amino acids long. The germline CDR1 and CDR2 sequences are SGHNT and YENEEA. The CDR3 DNA reads as TGTGCCAGCGGGACTAGCGGGAGTTTTTATGGTAGAGATGAGCAGTTCTTC. Amino acid sequence: CASGTSGSFYGRDEQFF.

J is TRBJ1-2 and V is TRBV30; 9 bases match TRBD1. From germline, CDR1 is GTSNPN and CDR2 SVGIG (reference sequence). Germline trimming cut 7 bases from V and 3 bases from J; bases unmatched to any gene: 12. The CDR3 length is 15 residues. CDR3 in amino acids: CASKSTGGAYYGYTF. CDR3 in DNA: TGTGCCTCAAAAAGCACAGGGGGCGCTTACTATGGCTACACCTTC. Full variable domain (rest looked up from reference TRBV30 and TRBJ1-2): SQTIHQWPATLVQPVGSPLSLECTVEGTSNPNLYWYRQAAGRGLQLLFYSVGIGQISSEVPQNLSASRPQDRQFILSSKKLLLSDSGFYLCASKSTGGAYYGYTFGSGTRLTVV.

The sample holds a few counts of this clone. The V call is TRBV6-8, the J call TRBJ2-3, with D perhaps matching TRBD2 (5 bases). The CDR3 is made up of 13 amino acids. Germline V lookup: CDR1 MNHGY, CDR2 SAAAGT. Between the trimmed V and J ends, which lost 6 bases and 4 bases, there was a span of 11 bases. The CDR3 is CASRSGGADTQYF. The CDR3 DNA is TGTGCCAGCAGAAGCGGTGGGGCAGATACGCAGTATTTT.

This clone was seen only a few times. The rearrangement joins TRBV6-8 to TRBJ2-1; D unclear. V lost 7 bases and J lost 5, with 18 bases in between. The CDR3 loop spans 15 amino acids. Germline V lookup: CDR1 MNHGY, CDR2 SAAAGT. The CDR3 DNA reads TGTGCCAGCATTCTTTCGGCTAACCGAAACAATGAGCAGTTCTTC. Protein product: CASILSANRNNEQFF.

The chain uses TRBV28 and TRBJ1-2; a possible D gene is TRBD1 (5 bases). The CDR3 has 12 residues. The V gene lost 3 bases and the J gene lost 4 bases, with 6 bases spanning the gap. Germline V CDR1 and CDR2: MDHEN, SYDVKM. The CDR3 DNA is TGTGCCAGCAGTTTGGACACCTATGGCTACACCTTC. Translated, it gives CASSLDTYGYTF.